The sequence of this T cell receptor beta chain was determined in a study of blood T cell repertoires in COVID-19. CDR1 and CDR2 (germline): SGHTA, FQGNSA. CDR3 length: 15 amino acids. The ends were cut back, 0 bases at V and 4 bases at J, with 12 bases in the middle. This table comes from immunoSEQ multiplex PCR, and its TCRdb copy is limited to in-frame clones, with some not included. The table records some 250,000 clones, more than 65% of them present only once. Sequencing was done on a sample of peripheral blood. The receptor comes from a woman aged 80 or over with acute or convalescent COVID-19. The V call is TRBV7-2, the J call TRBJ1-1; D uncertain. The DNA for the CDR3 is TGTGCCAGCAGCTTAGCGGCGGGTTCGGGCACTGAAGCTTTCTTT. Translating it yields CASSLAAGSGTEAFF.